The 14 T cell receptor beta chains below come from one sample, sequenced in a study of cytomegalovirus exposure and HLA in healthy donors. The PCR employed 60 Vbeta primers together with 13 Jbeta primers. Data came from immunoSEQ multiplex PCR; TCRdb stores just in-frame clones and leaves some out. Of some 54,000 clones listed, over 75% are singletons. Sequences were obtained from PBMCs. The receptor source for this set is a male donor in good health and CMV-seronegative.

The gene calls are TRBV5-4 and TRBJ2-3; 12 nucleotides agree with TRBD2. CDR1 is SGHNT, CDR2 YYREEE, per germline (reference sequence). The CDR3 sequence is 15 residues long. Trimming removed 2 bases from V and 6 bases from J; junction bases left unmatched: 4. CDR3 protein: CASSFASGGADTQYF. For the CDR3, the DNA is TGTGCCAGCAGCTTCGCTAGCGGGGGGGCGGATACGCAGTATTTT.

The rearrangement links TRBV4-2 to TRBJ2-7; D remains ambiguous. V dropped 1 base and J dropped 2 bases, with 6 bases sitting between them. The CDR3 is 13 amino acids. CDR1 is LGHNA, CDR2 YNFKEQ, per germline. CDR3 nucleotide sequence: TGTGCCAGCAGCCAAGTTTCGGCCTACGAGCAGTACTTC. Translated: CASSQVSAYEQYF.

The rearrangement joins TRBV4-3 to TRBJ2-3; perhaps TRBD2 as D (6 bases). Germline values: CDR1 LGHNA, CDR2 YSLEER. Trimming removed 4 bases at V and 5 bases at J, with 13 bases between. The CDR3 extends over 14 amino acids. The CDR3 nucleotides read TGCGCCAGCAGCCGCCTAGCGTATGAAGATACGCAGTATTTT. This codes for CASSRLAYEDTQYF.

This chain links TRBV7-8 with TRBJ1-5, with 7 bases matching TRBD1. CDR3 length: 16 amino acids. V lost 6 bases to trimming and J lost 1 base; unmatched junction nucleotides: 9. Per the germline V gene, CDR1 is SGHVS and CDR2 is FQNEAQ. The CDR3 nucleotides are TGTGCCAGCAGTGAACAGGGGAGTAGAAGCAATCAGCCCCAGCATTTT. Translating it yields CASSEQGSRSNQPQHF.

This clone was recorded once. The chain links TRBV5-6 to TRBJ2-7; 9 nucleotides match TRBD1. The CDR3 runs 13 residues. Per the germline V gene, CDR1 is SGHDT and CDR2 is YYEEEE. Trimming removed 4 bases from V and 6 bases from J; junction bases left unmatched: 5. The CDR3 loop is CASSQDRGGEQYF. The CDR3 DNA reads TGTGCCAGCAGCCAGGACAGGGGAGGCGAGCAGTACTTC.

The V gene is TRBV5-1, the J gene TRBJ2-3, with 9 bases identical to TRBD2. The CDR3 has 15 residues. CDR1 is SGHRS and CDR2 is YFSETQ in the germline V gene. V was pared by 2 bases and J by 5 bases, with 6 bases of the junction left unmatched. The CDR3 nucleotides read TGCGCCAGCAGCTTTCGGGCGGGGGGGGTAGATACGCAGTATTTT. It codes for CASSFRAGGVDTQYF.

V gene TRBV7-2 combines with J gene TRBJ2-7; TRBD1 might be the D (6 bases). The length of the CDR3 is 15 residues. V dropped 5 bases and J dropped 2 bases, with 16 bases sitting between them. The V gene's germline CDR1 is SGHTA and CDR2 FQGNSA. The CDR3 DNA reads TGTGCCAGCAGCCGTTCTCGGACAGAGGCCTACGAGCAGTACTTC. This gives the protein CASSRSRTEAYEQYF.

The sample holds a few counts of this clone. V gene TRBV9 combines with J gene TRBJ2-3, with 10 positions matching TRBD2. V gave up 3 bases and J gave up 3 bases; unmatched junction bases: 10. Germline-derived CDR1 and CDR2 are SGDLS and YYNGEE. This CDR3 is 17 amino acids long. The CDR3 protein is CASSDLSAGGPTDTQYF. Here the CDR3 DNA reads TGTGCCAGCAGCGACCTCTCAGCGGGGGGGCCGACAGATACGCAGTATTTT. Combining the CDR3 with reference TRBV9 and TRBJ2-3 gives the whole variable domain DSGVTQTPKHLITATGQRVTLRCSPRSGDLSVYWYQQSLDQGLQFLIQYYNGEERAKGNILERFSAQQFPDLHSELNLSSLELGDSALYFCASSDLSAGGPTDTQYFGPGTRLTVL.

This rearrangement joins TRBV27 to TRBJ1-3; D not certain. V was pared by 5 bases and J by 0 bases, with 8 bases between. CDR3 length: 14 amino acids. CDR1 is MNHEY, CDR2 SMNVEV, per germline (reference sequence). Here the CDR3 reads CASSLTRSGNTIYF. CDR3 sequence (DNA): TGTGCCAGCAGTCTCACACGCTCTGGAAACACCATATATTTT.

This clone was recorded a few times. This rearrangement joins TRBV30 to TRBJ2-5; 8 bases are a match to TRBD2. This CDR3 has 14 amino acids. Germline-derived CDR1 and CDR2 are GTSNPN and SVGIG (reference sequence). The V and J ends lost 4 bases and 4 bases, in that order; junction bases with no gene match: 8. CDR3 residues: CAWTTGLAGETQYF. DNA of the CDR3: TGTGCCTGGACAACCGGGCTAGCGGGAGAGACCCAGTACTTC.

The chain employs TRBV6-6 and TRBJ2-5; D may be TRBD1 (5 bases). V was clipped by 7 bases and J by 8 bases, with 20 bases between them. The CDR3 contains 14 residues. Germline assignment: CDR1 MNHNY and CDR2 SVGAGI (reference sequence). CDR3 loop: CASTNTGKPGTQYF. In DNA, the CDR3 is TGTGCCAGCACCAATACAGGAAAGCCTGGCACCCAGTACTTC.

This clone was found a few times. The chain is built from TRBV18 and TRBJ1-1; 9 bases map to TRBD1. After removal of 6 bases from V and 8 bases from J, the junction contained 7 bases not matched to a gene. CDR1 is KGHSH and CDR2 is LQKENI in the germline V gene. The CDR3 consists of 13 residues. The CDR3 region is CASSPGQGIEAFF. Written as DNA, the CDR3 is TGTGCCAGCTCGCCAGGACAGGGGATCGAAGCTTTCTTT.

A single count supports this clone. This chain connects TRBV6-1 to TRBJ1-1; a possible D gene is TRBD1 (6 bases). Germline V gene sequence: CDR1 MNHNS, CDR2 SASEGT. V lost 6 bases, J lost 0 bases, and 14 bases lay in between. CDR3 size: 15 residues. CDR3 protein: CASRETGRLNTEAFF. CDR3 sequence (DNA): TGTGCCAGCAGAGAGACAGGCAGGCTGAACACTGAAGCTTTCTTT.

This CDR3 is CASSVGTGDPSGELFF. In DNA, the CDR3 is TGTGCCAGCAGCGTCGGGACAGGGGATCCTAGTGGGGAGCTGTTTTTT. The chain joins TRBV11-2 to TRBJ2-2, with TRBD1 identical over 10 bases. The junction had 11 bases not matched to a gene; V was cut back by 5 bases and J by 8 bases. The CDR3 is 16 amino acids. Germline loops: CDR1 SGHAT, CDR2 FQNNGV.